A selection of T cell receptor beta chains follows, all from one sample in a study of T cell repertoires in cytomegalovirus infection. TCRdb independently ran MiXCR on the reads; one entry per CDR3 protein. The sample lists under 200,000 distinct CDR3 sequences, 9.5% occurring once. Material for sequencing was PBMCs. Receptors originate from a human donor in good health (CMV status not recorded). Some clones in this sample may be carry-over from other donors' samples. The CDR3 runs from the conserved cysteine through the conserved F or W. The order of the fields is J gene, V gene, clone size, D gene, CDR3 protein, CDR3 DNA. The D gene is left open where the match is weak. Some rows have no size entry. The others give once, few or many, or a class for an expanded clone.

>TRBJ2-5|TRBV30|NA|NA
CAWGLGGSETQYF
TGTGCCTGGGGCCTAGGGGGTTCGGAGACCCAGTACTTC
>TRBJ1-5|TRBV28|NA|NA
CASTRTSNQPQHF
TGTGCCAGCACGAGGACAAGCAATCAGCCCCAGCATTTT
>TRBJ1-2|TRBV12-3/TRBV12-4|few|NA
CASSFQVNYGYTF
TGTGCCAGCAGTTTCCAGGTCAACTATGGCTACACCTTC
>TRBJ2-2|TRBV10-3|few|NA
CAIFGQGNTGELFF
TGTGCCATCTTTGGGCAGGGGAACACCGGGGAGCTGTTTTTT
>TRBJ1-1|TRBV2|NA|NA
CASSGPTPGPEGGTEAFF
TGTGCCAGCAGTGGACCTACTCCGGGACCCGAGGGAGGAACTGAAGCTTTCTTT
>TRBJ1-2|TRBV29-1|NA|NA
CSATPPGPFLGGYTF
TGCAGCGCTACCCCTCCGGGGCCCTTTTTAGGTGGCTACACCTTC
>TRBJ1-5|TRBV20-1|NA|NA
CSARDLGRGYQPQHF
TGCAGTGCTAGAGATCTGGGCAGGGGCTATCAGCCCCAGCATTTT
>TRBJ2-7|TRBV6-5|many|TRBD1
CASSRTGQGAYEQYF
TGTGCCAGCAGCCGCACGGGACAGGGGGCATACGAGCAGTACTTC
>TRBJ2-1|TRBV4-1|NA|TRBD2
CASSQGTSGRERSYNEQFF
TGTGCCAGCAGCCAAGGGACTAGCGGGAGGGAAAGATCCTACAATGAGCAGTTCTTC
>TRBJ2-1|TRBV6-6|many|NA
CASTQLEGSYNEQFF
TGTGCCAGCACCCAACTAGAAGGGTCCTACAATGAGCAGTTCTTC
>TRBJ1-1|TRBV3-1|NA|NA
CASSHGQEAFF
TGTGCCAGCAGCCACGGACAGGAAGCTTTCTTT
>TRBJ1-3|TRBV30|few|NA
CAWSTGTTGNTIYF
TGTGCCTGGAGTACCGGGACAACCGGAAACACCATATATTTT
>TRBJ1-2|TRBV20-1|few|TRBD1
CSARTTGGGSGYTF
TGCAGTGCGCGAACTACAGGGGGAGGTAGTGGCTACACCTTC
>TRBJ2-3|TRBV6-2/TRBV6-3|few|NA
CASKEAGLSTDTQYF
TGTGCCAGCAAGGAGGCGGGGTTGAGCACAGATACGCAGTATTTT
>TRBJ1-2|TRBV24-1|NA|NA
CATSDWTVPYGYTF
TGTGCCACCAGTGATTGGACGGTTCCTTATGGCTACACCTTC
>TRBJ2-1|TRBV7-8|many|TRBD1
CASSLYRGRYNEQFF
TGTGCCAGCAGCTTATACAGGGGACGCTACAATGAGCAGTTCTTC
>TRBJ2-3|TRBV2|NA|NA
CASRGDRTDTQYF
TGTGCCAGCAGGGGGGACCGCACAGATACGCAGTATTTT
>TRBJ1-5|TRBV28|NA|TRBD1
CASSQQGAHNQPQHF
TGTGCCAGCAGCCAACAGGGGGCGCATAATCAGCCCCAGCATTTT
>TRBJ1-6|TRBV20-1|NA|TRBD1
CSARGPGQDNSPLHF
TGCAGTGCTAGAGGTCCGGGACAGGATAATTCACCCCTCCACTTT
>TRBJ1-2|TRBV7-2|many|TRBD1
CASSADRGLGYTF
TGTGCCAGCAGCGCGGACAGGGGGCTTGGCTACACCTTC
>TRBJ2-2|TRBV6-2/TRBV6-3|many|NA
CASNKGRINTGELFF
TGTGCCAGCAACAAAGGACGGATCAACACCGGGGAGCTGTTTTTT
>TRBJ2-1|TRBV12-3/TRBV12-4|many|TRBD1
CASSPWPDRVWEQFF
TGTGCCAGCAGCCCGTGGCCTGACAGGGTGTGGGAGCAGTTCTTC
>TRBJ1-2|TRBV20-1|many|TRBD1
CSARVGTGPMSGYTF
TGCAGTGCTAGAGTTGGGACAGGTCCGATGAGTGGCTACACCTTC
>TRBJ2-1|TRBV27|many|TRBD1
CASRGTGGEGEQFF
TGTGCCAGCAGGGGGACAGGGGGGGAGGGTGAGCAGTTCTTC
>TRBJ2-5|TRBV7-6|NA|NA
CASSPKGVQGKETQYF
TGTGCCAGCAGCCCTAAGGGCGTACAGGGAAAAGAGACCCAGTACTTC
>TRBJ2-1|TRBV6-4|few|TRBD2
CASSEAGGSLRQFF
TGTGCCAGCAGTGAAGCGGGGGGGTCCCTTCGGCAGTTCTTC
>TRBJ2-2|TRBV6-2/TRBV6-3|once|TRBD2
CASSYLSRLAPMGSTGELFF
TGTGCCAGCAGTTACTTGTCTCGACTAGCCCCAATGGGGAGCACCGGGGAGCTGTTTTTT
>TRBJ2-6|TRBV11-2|many|TRBD2
CASSLIGGAGANVLTF
TGTGCCAGCAGCTTAATCGGGGGGGCTGGGGCCAACGTCCTGACTTTC
>TRBJ1-2|TRBV7-2|many|TRBD1
CASSLIIWGQGIGYTF
TGTGCCAGCAGCTTGATCATTTGGGGACAGGGAATCGGCTACACCTTC
>TRBJ1-2|TRBV18|few|NA
CASSRDANYGYTF
TGTGCCAGCTCCCGGGACGCGAACTATGGCTACACCTTC
>TRBJ2-1|TRBV7-3|few|NA
CASSQTSHEQFF
TGTGCCAGCAGCCAAACTAGCCATGAGCAGTTCTTC
>TRBJ2-5|TRBV6-2/TRBV6-3|many|TRBD1
CASSYINRDRVYEETQYF
TGTGCCAGCAGTTACATAAACCGGGACAGGGTTTATGAAGAGACCCAGTACTTC
>TRBJ1-5|TRBV7-8|many|NA
CASSLNAGLEQPQHF
TGTGCCAGCAGCTTAAACGCAGGGCTCGAACAGCCCCAGCATTTT
>TRBJ2-2|TRBV7-6|many|NA
CASSLEARTGELFF
TGTGCCAGCAGCTTAGAAGCGAGGACCGGGGAGCTGTTTTTT
>TRBJ2-1|TRBV4-3|many|TRBD2
CASSQDTTGGANEQFF
TGCGCCAGCAGCCAAGATACCACGGGGGGGGCTAATGAGCAGTTCTTC
>TRBJ1-1|TRBV7-2|many|NA
CASSWGAGQNTEAFF
TGTGCCAGCAGCTGGGGGGCAGGACAGAACACTGAAGCTTTCTTT
>TRBJ1-1|TRBV5-6|many|NA
CASSYTGLGRVEAFF
TGTGCCAGCAGCTATACAGGATTAGGGCGGGTTGAAGCTTTCTTT
>TRBJ2-3|TRBV15|once|NA
CATSRDRYSGRSIDTQYF
TGTGCCACCAGCAGAGACCGATACAGCGGGCGCAGCATAGATACGCAGTATTTT
>TRBJ2-1|TRBV6-2/TRBV6-3|NA|TRBD2
CASSYSVTSGSSYNEQFF
TGTGCCAGCAGTTACTCGGTGACTAGCGGTAGCTCCTACAATGAGCAGTTCTTC
>TRBJ2-1|TRBV7-6|many|NA
CASSPASGVNEQFF
TGTGCCAGCAGCCCCGCGTCCGGTGTTAATGAGCAGTTCTTC
>TRBJ1-2|TRBV10-3|NA|TRBD1
CSIRSGTGELGYTF
TGTTCCATCCGTTCCGGGACAGGGGAATTGGGCTACACCTTC